Listed here are 23 T cell receptor beta chains from one sample, sequenced in a study of blood T cells in healthy people across ages. Through a sample-barcoded 5' primer and a J-beta primer mix, a second PCR was run for roughly 6 to 11 cycles. TCRdb independently ran MiXCR on the 5' RACE reads; one entry per CDR3 protein. The sample shows about 970,000 distinct CDR3 sequences, 51% of them seen only once. The specimen sequenced was blood. The receptors were sampled from a woman aged 55-70 years in good health.

This clonotype was seen more than once but under ten times. This may stem from a read error, because a much larger clone lies one nucleotide away. CDR3 bases: TGTGCCAGCAGCGGGACTCGGAGGACCTACGAGCAGTACTTC. Translated: CASSGTRRTYEQYF. J is TRBJ2-7 and V is TRBV3-1, with D possibly being TRBD2 (6 bases). Deletions cut 5 bases from V and 2 bases from J, with 13 bases between. The CDR3 contains 14 residues. From germline, CDR1 is LGHDT and CDR2 YNNKEL (reference sequence).

This rearrangement joins TRBV9 to TRBJ2-6, with D uncertain. Trimming left V 0 bases short and J 3 bases short, with 7 bases between. Per the germline V gene, CDR1 is SGDLS and CDR2 is YYNGEE. The CDR3 has 15 residues. The CDR3 loop is CASSVAGFGANVLTF. The CDR3 nucleotides are TGTGCCAGCAGCGTAGCCGGGTTTGGGGCCAACGTCCTGACTTTC. Together with reference TRBV9 and TRBJ2-6, the CDR3 gives the full variable domain: DSGVTQTPKHLITATGQRVTLRCSPRSGDLSVYWYQQSLDQGLQFLIQYYNGEERAKGNILERFSAQQFPDLHSELNLSSLELGDSALYFCASSVAGFGANVLTFGAGSRLTVL.

The chain links TRBV5-1 to TRBJ2-1, with D possibly being TRBD1 (5 bases). The V gene lost 4 bases and the J gene lost 8 bases, with 25 bases spanning the gap. The germline gives CDR1 SGHRS, CDR2 YFSETQ. This CDR3 is built from 17 residues. CDR3 loop: CASSPTDRTPARDEQFF. The CDR3 DNA reads TGCGCCAGCAGCCCAACCGACAGAACCCCGGCCCGCGATGAGCAGTTCTTC.

This clonotype was found a few times. The chain is built from TRBV12-3 or TRBV12-4 and TRBJ2-7; TRBD1 agrees at 7 bases. This CDR3 is 12 amino acids long. After removal of 8 bases from V and 3 bases from J, the junction contained 4 bases not matched to a gene. The CDR3 sequence: CASAGQVYEQYF. The CDR3 DNA is TGTGCCAGCGCCGGACAGGTCTACGAGCAGTACTTC.

This sequence joins TRBV6-5 and TRBJ2-3, with D possibly being TRBD2 (6 bases). The CDR3 covers 15 residues. V lost 6 bases and J 1 base, leaving 14 bases between the germline ends. Germline CDR1 MNHEY, CDR2 SVGAGI. The CDR3: CASSPVWEGTDTQYF. CDR3 coding DNA: TGTGCCAGCAGCCCGGTGTGGGAGGGCACAGATACGCAGTATTTT.

This clonotype appeared a few times. The J gene is TRBJ1-2, the V gene TRBV24-1; no clear D. The V end lost 4 bases, the J end lost 5 bases, and 10 bases lay between the germline ends. Germline V gene sequence: CDR1 KGHDR, CDR2 SFDVKD. This CDR3 has 13 amino acids. CDR3 protein: CATSEIGSYGYTF. The CDR3 DNA is TGTGCCACCAGTGAGATTGGATCTTATGGCTACACCTTC.

The chain combines TRBV11-2 with TRBJ1-1; D gene uncertain. Trimming took off 6 bases at V and 3 bases at J, with 8 bases between the two ends. Per the germline V gene, CDR1 is SGHAT and CDR2 is FQNNGV. The CDR3 runs to 12 residues. Written as DNA, the CDR3 is TGTGCCAGCAGTTCCCTAGACACTGAAGCTTTCTTT. This sequence encodes CASSSLDTEAFF.

The genes are TRBV4-3 and TRBJ1-4; 7 bases agree with TRBD1. The CDR3 has 18 residues. Trimming took 3 bases from V and 0 from J; bases not matched to a gene: 10. Germline V gives CDR1 LGHNA, CDR2 YSLEER. The CDR3 nucleotides read TGCGCCAGCAGCCATTCAGACAGGGAAGAAGCAACTAATGAAAAACTGTTTTTT. As protein: CASSHSDREEATNEKLFF.

Notes on this clonotype: At one end the junction does not follow the germline gene, possibly because of a read error. V gene TRBV4-1 combines with J gene TRBJ2-7, with unresolved D. The end of the DNA aligns better with TRBJ2-1, so the J call may be wrong. The CDR3 runs to 16 residues. CDR1 and CDR2 from the germline V gene are MGHRA and YSYEKL. CDR3 bases: TGCGCCAGCAGCCAACCCTTAAGTACAACGTACAATAAGCAGTTCTTC. Its protein is CASSQPLSTTYNKQFF.

This sequence joins TRBV27 and TRBJ1-5; 8 nucleotides agree with TRBD1. With V trimmed by 3 bases and J by 2 bases, 6 bases remained unmatched. This CDR3 spans 16 amino acids. Germline V gene lookup returns CDR1 MNHEY and CDR2 SMNVEV (reference sequence). Here the CDR3 DNA reads TGTGCCAGCAGTTTCCGCGGACAGGGACGCAATCAGCCCCAGCATTTT. As protein: CASSFRGQGRNQPQHF.

The chain couples TRBV3-1 to TRBJ2-7; 9 bases fit TRBD2. The J segment lost 3 bases and the V segment lost 2 bases, leaving 11 bases of the junction unmatched. From germline, CDR1 is LGHDT and CDR2 YNNKEL (reference sequence). This CDR3 is built from 17 residues. The CDR3 DNA is TGTGCCAGCAGCCAAATGTTAGCGGGAGTGGGATTCTACGAGCAGTACTTC. This sequence encodes CASSQMLAGVGFYEQYF.

This sequence joins TRBV20-1 and TRBJ2-7; the D call may be TRBD1 or TRBD2 (5 bases each). Germline V gene lookup returns CDR1 DFQATT and CDR2 SNEGSKA (reference sequence). The CDR3 extends over 13 amino acids. Trimming cost V 4 bases and J 0 bases, with 10 bases left between them. This CDR3 is CSATGPHSYEQYF. The CDR3 nucleotides read TGCAGTGCTACGGGACCCCACTCCTACGAGCAGTACTTC.

The CDR3 DNA is TGTGCCAGCGGCCGAAAGGCGGGGTGGGACTACGAGCAGTACTTC. This encodes CASGRKAGWDYEQYF. The V gene is TRBV5-8, the J gene TRBJ2-7; possibly TRBD2 for D (6 bases). Looked up from germline, CDR1 is SGHTS and CDR2 is YDEGEE. The V and J ends lost 7 bases and 3 bases respectively, with 20 bases between them. This CDR3 comprises 15 residues.

As to this clonotype: A read error may account for a junction end that differs from germline. The chain couples TRBV12-3 or TRBV12-4 to TRBJ2-7; tentatively, D is TRBD1 or TRBD2 (7 bases each). This CDR3 region has 15 residues. The CDR3 DNA follows: TGTGCCAGCGGTTTATCGGCAGGGGGGGTCTACGAGCAGTACTTC. As protein: CASGLSAGGVYEQYF.

The rearrangement uses TRBV12-3 or TRBV12-4 and TRBJ1-2; 7 positions agree with TRBD1. CDR3 size: 17 residues. Trimming cost V 7 bases and J 7 bases; bases outside gene matches: 21. The CDR3 loop reads CASTSSPPLQGRSGYTF. In DNA, the CDR3 is TGTGCCAGCACTTCGTCTCCTCCTTTACAGGGGCGCTCTGGCTACACCTTC.

The CDR3 sequence is CTQGTNTEAFF. CDR3 in DNA: TGCACCCAGGGAACGAACACTGAAGCTTTCTTT. The chain uses TRBV20-1 and TRBJ1-1; tentatively, D is TRBD1 (5 bases). The CDR3 has 11 residues. Germline CDR1 reads DFQATT; CDR2 reads SNEGSKA (reference sequence).

The V gene is TRBV7-6, the J gene TRBJ2-5, with 9 nucleotides matching TRBD2. In germline, CDR1 is SGHVS, CDR2 FNYEAQ. The CDR3 loop spans 17 amino acids. V lost 3 bases and J lost 3; bases outside the gene matches: 11. CDR3 loop: CASSFSWISGGKETQYF. CDR3 in DNA: TGTGCCAGCAGCTTTAGCTGGATTAGCGGGGGCAAAGAGACCCAGTACTTC.

The chain couples TRBV6-5 to TRBJ1-4, with a weak D call TRBD1 (6 bases). Germline CDR1 MNHEY, CDR2 SVGAGI. Trimming left V 6 bases short and J 7 bases short, with 15 bases between. This CDR3 is built from 14 residues. The CDR3 sequence: CASRETGTSEKLFF. The CDR3, as DNA: TGTGCCAGCAGGGAGACTGGGACAAGTGAAAAACTGTTTTTT.

This clonotype occurred a few times. The rearrangement links TRBV10-2 to TRBJ2-3; TRBD1 agrees at 12 bases. The CDR3 sequence is 15 residues long. The V segment lost 2 bases and the J segment 7 bases; nucleotides outside the gene matches: 4. Germline V gene lookup returns CDR1 WSHSY and CDR2 SAAADI. CDR3 region: CASSEGTGGLYTQYF. The CDR3 coding sequence is TGCGCCAGCAGTGAGGGGACAGGGGGCTTGTATACGCAGTATTTT.

This chain links TRBV12-3 or TRBV12-4 with TRBJ2-7; no clear D gene. The J call is doubtful: the DNA matches TRBJ2-1 better. The CDR3 runs to 14 residues. The CDR3 loop reads CASSLGQPQWVQFF. The CDR3, as DNA: TGTGCCAGCAGTTTAGGACAACCCCAGTGGGTGCAGTTCTTC.

This sequence joins TRBV27 and TRBJ2-5, with a tentative D call TRBD1 (6 bases). Trimming pared 5 bases from V and 11 bases from J, leaving 18 bases between. Germline V gene data show CDR1 as MNHEY and CDR2 as SMNVEV (reference sequence). The CDR3 contains 13 residues. The CDR3 sequence: CASSPPAGVGQYF. CDR3 nucleotide sequence: TGTGCCAGCAGTCCCCCAGCAGGGGTCGGGCAGTACTTC.

The chain combines TRBV6-5 with TRBJ1-6; perhaps TRBD1 as D (6 bases). Per the germline V gene, CDR1 is MNHEY and CDR2 is SVGAGI. V lost 2 bases, J lost 9 bases, and 8 bases lay in between. CDR3 length: 13 residues. The DNA for the CDR3 is TGTGCCAGCAGTTACGAGGACAGTTCACCCCTCCACTTT. It yields the protein CASSYEDSSPLHF.

The chain employs TRBV20-1 and TRBJ1-4; D possibly corresponds to TRBD1 (5 bases). V was shortened by 5 bases and J by 5 bases, with 12 bases between the two germline ends. Germline V gene lookup returns CDR1 DFQATT and CDR2 SNEGSKA (reference sequence). The CDR3 runs 13 residues. The CDR3 here is CSAEGRPNEKLFF. CDR3 DNA sequence: TGCAGTGCTGAGGGGCGGCCCAATGAAAAACTGTTTTTT.